This is a list of T cell receptor beta chains from one sample in a study of OX40 agonist ivuxolimab in advanced cancers. Profiling relied on immunoSEQ multiplex PCR, and the TCRdb table lists in-frame clones only, not all of them. The sample consists of approximately 73,000 clones, approximately 88% of them appearing once. The source was CD4+ or CD8+ T cells sorted from blood, collected in a trial of the OX40 agonist ivuxolimab. These receptors all come from an adult with an advanced solid tumor such as melanoma, head and neck, liver or kidney cancer. CDR3s include the opening cysteine and the closing phenylalanine or tryptophan. Fields, in order: clone size, J gene, D gene, V gene, CDR3 DNA, CDR3 protein. D genes are given only for firm matches. Size values are once, few and many counts, or a class for expanded clones, and some rows have none.

-	TRBJ2-7	-	TRBV29-1	TGCAGCGTTGAGACAGAAGCCTACGAGCAGTACTTC	CSVETEAYEQYF
-	TRBJ2-3	-	TRBV9	TGTGCCAGCAGCAGGTTGGAAGGACCCACAGATACGCAGTATTTT	CASSRLEGPTDTQYF
-	TRBJ2-1	TRBD2	TRBV5-1	TGCGCCAGCAGCTTGGGACTAGCGGGACCTGGAGGCAATGAGCAGTTCTTC	CASSLGLAGPGGNEQFF
-	TRBJ2-1	TRBD1	TRBV20-1	TGCAGTGCTTCGGACAGGAATGAGCAGTTCTTC	CSASDRNEQFF
-	TRBJ2-4	TRBD1	TRBV7-9	TGTGCCAGCAGCGGGGACAGGAAAAACATTCAGTACTTC	CASSGDRKNIQYF
once	TRBJ2-5	TRBD2	TRBV9	TGTGCCAGCAGCGTAGGCGGGGGCCAAGAGACCCAGTACTTC	CASSVGGGQETQYF
medium-sized	TRBJ1-5	TRBD1	TRBV27	TGTGCCAGCAGTCAGTGGACAGGGCGGGCTAATCAGCCCCAGCATTTT	CASSQWTGRANQPQHF
-	TRBJ2-4	-	TRBV6-6	TGTGCCAGCAGTTACTTGGAGCGGTTAGCCAAAAACATTCAGTACTTC	CASSYLERLAKNIQYF
-	TRBJ1-1	-	TRBV5-1	TGCGCCAGCAGTTTGATAGGGGGCACTGAAGCTTTCTTT	CASSLIGGTEAFF
-	TRBJ2-7	TRBD1	TRBV13	TGTGCCAGCAGCTTAGCTTCCGGGACAGGGGCCTACGAGCAGTACTTC	CASSLASGTGAYEQYF
-	TRBJ2-3	-	TRBV19	TGTGCCAGTAGTATAGGGGCGGGAACTAGCACAGATACGCAGTATTTT	CASSIGAGTSTDTQYF
-	TRBJ2-2	TRBD2	TRBV6-4	TGTGCCAGCATGACGGGACTAGCGGGAGGAGACACCGGGGAGCTGTTTTTT	CASMTGLAGGDTGELFF
once	TRBJ2-5	-	TRBV20-1	TGCAGTCCCTACCAAGAGACCCAGTACTTC	CSPYQETQYF
-	TRBJ2-7	-	TRBV5-1	TGCGCCAGCCGCTCGAACGACGAAGATGAGCAGTACTTC	CASRSNDEDEQYF
-	TRBJ2-1	TRBD2	TRBV9	TGTGCCAGCAGCCCGGCTAGCGGGAGAGGGCTCGGTGAGCAGTTCTTC	CASSPASGRGLGEQFF
few	TRBJ1-2	-	TRBV10-1	TGCGCCAGCAGTGAGTCCGGGTCCGTCCTCGGAGGCTACACCTTC	CASSESGSVLGGYTF
-	TRBJ1-2	TRBD1	TRBV10-3	TGTGCCTCCCATACCCCCGGGACAGACTATGAAGGCTACACCTTC	CASHTPGTDYEGYTF
-	TRBJ2-1	TRBD2	TRBV10-3	TGTGCCATCAGGAGGGGAGGGGACTCTTCCTACAATGAGCAGTTCTTC	CAIRRGGDSSYNEQFF
once	TRBJ2-5	-	TRBV9	TGTGCCAGCAGCGTAGTAGGGGTGGGGGGAGAGACCCAGTACTTC	CASSVVGVGGETQYF
-	TRBJ1-3	-	TRBV9	TGTGCCAGCAGCTCCGACCCAGGGGCTGGAAACACCATATATTTT	CASSSDPGAGNTIYF
-	TRBJ2-5	-	TRBV28	TGTGCCAGCAGTTGGGAGTCCTACCAAGAGACCCAGTACTTC	CASSWESYQETQYF
-	TRBJ1-1	-	TRBV5-6	TGTGCCAGCAGCTTGTGGCAGTTCCCCGGAGCTGAAGCTTTCTTT	CASSLWQFPGAEAFF
-	TRBJ2-7	TRBD1	TRBV6-5	TGTGCCAGCAGCTATGGGACAGGGGGCTACGAGCAGTACTTC	CASSYGTGGYEQYF
-	TRBJ2-7	TRBD2	TRBV5-6	TGTGCCAGCAGCTTGGGTGGGACTAGCTCCGAGCAGTACTTC	CASSLGGTSSEQYF
-	TRBJ2-1	TRBD2	TRBV5-4	TGTGCCAGCAGCTTTCGGCTAGCGGGTGACAATGAGCAGTTCTTC	CASSFRLAGDNEQFF
-	TRBJ2-7	-	TRBV5-4	TGTGCCAGCAGCCCCCAGGGCACCTACGAGCAGTACTTC	CASSPQGTYEQYF
-	TRBJ1-6	TRBD1	TRBV18	TGTGCCAGCTCACGGGACAGCTCCTATAATTCACCCCTCCACTTT	CASSRDSSYNSPLHF
-	TRBJ2-3	TRBD2	TRBV6-5	TGTGCCAGCAGTTACTGGGCTAGCGGGAGCACAGATACGCAGTATTTT	CASSYWASGSTDTQYF
-	TRBJ2-3	TRBD2	TRBV27	TGTGCCAGCAGCTCCGGGACTAGCGGTAGCACAGATACGCAGTATTTT	CASSSGTSGSTDTQYF
once	TRBJ2-1	-	TRBV29-1	TGCAGCGTTGGGTCGGAGCTAGTTGGGCTCGGTGAGCAGTTCTTC	CSVGSELVGLGEQFF
-	TRBJ2-3	TRBD2	TRBV6-1	TGTGCCAGCAGTGCCGGACTAGCGGGATTCACAGATACGCAGTATTTT	CASSAGLAGFTDTQYF
-	TRBJ1-5	-	TRBV7-3	TGTGCCAGCAGCGCCGTGGGGGGCAGCAATCAGCCCCAGCATTTT	CASSAVGGSNQPQHF
-	TRBJ2-7	-	TRBV27	TGTGCCAGCAGCCCAGACAGGAACTCCTACGAGCAGTACTTC	CASSPDRNSYEQYF